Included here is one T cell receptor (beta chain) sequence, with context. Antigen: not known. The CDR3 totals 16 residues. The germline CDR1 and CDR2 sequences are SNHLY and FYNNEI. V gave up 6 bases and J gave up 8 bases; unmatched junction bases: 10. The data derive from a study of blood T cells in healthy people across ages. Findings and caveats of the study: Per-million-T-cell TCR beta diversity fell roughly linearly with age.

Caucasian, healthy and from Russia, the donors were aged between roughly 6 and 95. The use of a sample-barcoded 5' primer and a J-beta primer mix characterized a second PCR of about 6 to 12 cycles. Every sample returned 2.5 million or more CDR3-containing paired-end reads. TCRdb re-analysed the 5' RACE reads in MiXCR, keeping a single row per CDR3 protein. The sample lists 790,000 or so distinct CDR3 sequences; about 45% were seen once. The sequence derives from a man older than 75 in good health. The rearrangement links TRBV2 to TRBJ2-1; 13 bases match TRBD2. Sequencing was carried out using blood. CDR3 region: CASSPGTSGIVHEQFF. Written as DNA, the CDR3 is TGTGCCAGCAGCCCCGGGACTAGCGGGATAGTACATGAGCAGTTCTTC.